These 18 T cell receptor beta chains share one sample of origin, sequenced in a study of regulatory T cells in long-lasting Graves disease. Relying on iRepertoire HTBI primers and Arm-PCR of CDR3 regions, the team built TCR beta libraries. TCRdb recomputed calls from the multiplex PCR reads with MiXCR, one row per CDR3 protein. Among hundreds of thousands of distinct CDR3 sequences listed, about 22% were seen once. Stated time point: persistent/refractory GD, antithyroid drugs over 5 years with positive TRAb. PBMC-derived RNA was used for the TCR library. Specimen: peripheral blood mononuclear cells (PBMCs), collected when the disease was refractory, from a patient treated with antithyroid drugs. The source is a female donor with Graves disease.

This chain joins TRBV2 and TRBJ2-6; D uncertain. The V gene's germline CDR1 is SNHLY and CDR2 FYNNEI. The ends were cut back, 4 bases at V and 0 bases at J, with 7 bases in the middle. The CDR3 runs to 15 residues. In DNA, the CDR3 is TGTGCCAGCAGTGCAGGCGGCTCTGGGGCCAACGTCCTGACTTTC. Protein sequence: CASSAGGSGANVLTF.

CDR3 DNA sequence: TGTGCCAGTAGCTCGGGGTGGGAGACCCAGTACTTC. The encoded protein is CASSSGWETQYF. V gene TRBV19 combines with J gene TRBJ2-5; weak D call: TRBD2 (5 bases). The CDR3 covers 12 residues. Germline values: CDR1 LNHDA, CDR2 SQIVND (reference sequence). V dropped 6 bases and J dropped 5 bases, with 10 bases sitting between them.

Only a few counts were recorded for this clonotype. The CDR3: CASSPPEGTQHF. The CDR3 DNA follows: TGTGCCAGCTCACCACCCGAGGGGACCCAGCATTTT. J is TRBJ1-5 and V is TRBV18, with D maybe TRBD1 (5 bases). This CDR3 is 12 amino acids long. The V end was cut by 0 bases, the J end by 11 bases, with 8 bases between. CDR1 and CDR2 (germline): KGHSH, LQKENI.

With regard to this clonotype: A far larger clone is only one base removed, so a read error is likely. The chain joins TRBV6-2 or TRBV6-3 to TRBJ1-1; D remains ambiguous. This CDR3 region has 13 residues. Germline CDR1 is MNHEY and CDR2 is SVGEGT. CDR3 in amino acids: CASSATGNTGAFF. In nucleotides, the CDR3 is TGTGCCAGCAGTGCGACGGGGAACACTGGAGCTTTCTTT.

This clonotype was seen many times. The J gene is TRBJ1-2, the V gene TRBV6-2 or TRBV6-3; D call uncertain. The CDR3 is 15 amino acids. Trimming removed 6 bases from V and 4 bases from J, with 18 bases in between. Germline V gene lookup returns CDR1 MNHEY and CDR2 SVGEGT. The CDR3 loop is CASSSGYAGGYGYTF. CDR3 in DNA: TGTGCCAGCAGCTCCGGGTACGCTGGCGGCTATGGCTACACCTTC.

The genes are TRBV14 and TRBJ2-7, with a possible D match to TRBD2 (5 bases). CDR3 length: 16 amino acids. Germline V gene sequence: CDR1 SGHDN, CDR2 FVKESK. Trimming pared 1 base from V and 6 bases from J, leaving 19 bases between. Here the CDR3 reads CASSQVEEAQMGEQYF. The CDR3 DNA reads as TGTGCCAGCAGCCAAGTTGAGGAGGCTCAAATGGGCGAGCAGTACTTC.

Turning to this clonotype: Its ends do not fully match the called genes, so a read error is possible. The chain has TRBV7-8 and TRBJ1-5; D unclear. From germline, CDR1 is SGHVS and CDR2 FQNEAQ. CDR3 length equals 14 residues. As DNA, the CDR3 is TGCGCCAGCAGCCAGACTGTTTGGAATCAGCCCCAGCATTTT. This gives the protein CASSQTVWNQPQHF.

This clonotype was recorded at least ten times. Written as DNA, the CDR3 is TGTGCCAGCAGCCATAAGACCGGGACAGGGGGCGATGGCTACACCTTC. This translates into CASSHKTGTGGDGYTF. This sequence joins TRBV7-2 and TRBJ1-2; 12 nucleotides agree with TRBD1. V was clipped by 5 bases and J by 6 bases; unmatched bases: 10. CDR3 length: 16 residues. The germline CDR1 and CDR2 sequences are SGHTA and FQGNSA. Full variable domain (remainder filled in from reference TRBV7-2 and TRBJ1-2): GAGVSQSPSNKVTEKGKDVELRCDPISGHTALYWYRQSLGQGLEFLIYFQGNSAPDKSGLPSDRFSAERTGGSVSTLTIQRTQQEDSAVYLCASSHKTGTGGDGYTFGSGTRLTVV.

In this sample, this clonotype turned up many times. The CDR3 protein is CASSLWTVAKNIQYF. In DNA, the CDR3 is TGTGCCAGCAGTTTATGGACAGTAGCCAAAAACATTCAGTACTTC. This sequence joins TRBV28 and TRBJ2-4, with TRBD1 as a possible D gene (5 bases). The germline CDR1 and CDR2 sequences are MDHEN and SYDVKM. The V and J ends lost 0 bases and 0 bases respectively, with 6 bases between them. The CDR3 extends over 15 amino acids.

The sample holds a few counts of this clonotype. This chain joins TRBV2 and TRBJ2-7; the D is unclear. The length of the CDR3 is 11 residues. The germline V gene has CDR1 SNHLY and CDR2 FYNNEI. V dropped 8 bases and J dropped 4 bases, with 9 bases sitting between them. CDR3 nucleotide sequence: TGTGCCAGCGGACCGAATTACGAGCAGTACTTC. It encodes CASGPNYEQYF.

The table lists this clonotype with a few counts. The chain couples TRBV27 to TRBJ2-6, with 8 positions matching TRBD2. Germline V gene lookup returns CDR1 MNHEY and CDR2 SMNVEV (reference sequence). This CDR3 spans 18 amino acids. After removal of 1 base from V and 0 bases from J, the junction contained 5 bases not matched to a gene. CDR3 loop: CASSLWRGALSGANVLTF. The DNA for the CDR3 is TGTGCCAGCAGTTTATGGCGGGGGGCGCTCTCTGGGGCCAACGTCCTGACTTTC.

Many counts were recorded for this clonotype. The chain is built from TRBV3-1 and TRBJ1-1; D is unresolved. With 1 base removed from V and 3 bases from J, the gap between germline ends came to 6 bases. Germline V gene sequence: CDR1 LGHDT, CDR2 YNNKEL (reference sequence). The CDR3 sequence is 13 residues long. The CDR3 region is CASSQVEDTEAFF. The CDR3 DNA reads TGTGCCAGCAGCCAAGTGGAAGACACTGAAGCTTTCTTT.

This clonotype was counted a few times. The chain's CDR3 is CASTKRGGNTGELFF. Here the CDR3 DNA reads TGTGCCAGCACAAAGCGGGGGGGTAACACCGGGGAGCTGTTTTTT. The chain uses TRBV6-1 and TRBJ2-2; 10 bases fit TRBD2. Germline V gene data show CDR1 as MNHNS and CDR2 as SASEGT. This CDR3 spans 15 amino acids. The V gene end was trimmed by 7 bases and the J gene end by 2 bases; junction bases not matched to a gene: 4.

V usage is TRBV6-1 and J usage is TRBJ1-3, with D unresolved. This CDR3 is 14 amino acids long. Germline CDR1 MNHNS, CDR2 SASEGT. The germline V and J ends were trimmed by 10 bases and 0 bases, with 13 bases remaining between them. CDR3 bases: TGTGCCACAAGCATTGGGAGCTCTGGAAACACCATATATTTT. Protein: CATSIGSSGNTIYF.

This clonotype was seen at least ten times. The V and J genes are TRBV6-1 and TRBJ2-5; D remains unclear. CDR1 is MNHNS, CDR2 SASEGT, per germline. V was clipped by 3 bases and J by 4 bases, with 12 bases between them. This CDR3 comprises 14 residues. The CDR3 reads CASSDSQGGETQYF. In nucleotides, the CDR3 is TGTGCCAGCAGTGACAGCCAAGGCGGAGAGACCCAGTACTTC.

The rearrangement joins TRBV18 to TRBJ2-7; D is uncertain. The V end was cut by 4 bases, the J end by 5 bases, with 6 bases between. Germline loops: CDR1 KGHSH, CDR2 LQKENI. The CDR3 covers 11 residues. The CDR3 sequence: CASSHEDEQYF. The CDR3, as DNA: TGTGCCAGCTCACATGAGGACGAGCAGTACTTC. Based on the CDR3 plus reference TRBV18 and TRBJ2-7, the full variable domain is NAGVMQNPRHLVRRRGQEARLRCSPMKGHSHVYWYRQLPEEGLKFMVYLQKENIIDESGMPKERFSAEFPKEGPSILRIQQVVRGDSAAYFCASSHEDEQYFGPGTRLTVT.

The chain links TRBV20-1 to TRBJ2-7; 7 positions match TRBD1. There are 14 residues in the CDR3. V gave up 5 bases and J gave up 3 bases; unmatched junction bases: 10. The germline V gene has CDR1 DFQATT and CDR2 SNEGSKA (reference sequence). CDR3 loop: CSAFHRDSYYEQYF. As DNA, the CDR3 is TGCAGTGCTTTCCACCGGGACAGTTACTACGAGCAGTACTTC.

On this clonotype: This could be a read error, since a much larger clone is one nucleotide away. J is TRBJ1-1 and V is TRBV6-9; TRBD1 is a possible D gene (6 bases). CDR3 length: 13 amino acids. Germline assignment: CDR1 MNHGY and CDR2 SVAAGI. CDR3 protein: CASSYQGWAEALF. Written as DNA, the CDR3 is TGTGCCAGCAGTTACCAGGGGTGGGCTGAAGCTCTCTTT.